The 7 T cell receptor beta chains below were found in one sample sequenced in a study of blood T cell repertoires in COVID-19. Sequenced by immunoSEQ multiplex PCR; TCRdb stores in-frame clones only, minus some. The sample comprises 57,000 or so clones, about 70% of which are singletons, and around 21% rests with the top ten. The sample taken for sequencing was peripheral blood. The receptors come from a man in his forties or fifties with active or convalescent COVID-19.

The CDR3 is CASSGLGATEAFF. The DNA for the CDR3 is TGTGCCAGTAGTGGGCTTGGGGCCACTGAAGCTTTCTTT. The chain couples TRBV19 to TRBJ1-1, with D perhaps matching TRBD1 (5 bases). Per germline, CDR1 LNHDA and CDR2 SQIVND (reference sequence). The CDR3 runs to 13 residues. The V gene lost 5 bases and the J gene lost 4 bases, with 11 bases spanning the gap. The full variable domain, rest sourced from reference TRBV19 and TRBJ1-1, is DGGITQSPKYLFRKEGQNVTLSCEQNLNHDAMYWYRQDPGQGLRLIYYSQIVNDFQKGDIAEGYSVSREKKESFPLTVTSAQKNPTAFYLCASSGLGATEAFFGQGTRLTVV.

The gene calls are TRBV12-3 or TRBV12-4 and TRBJ2-1; D not certain. The ends were cut back, 8 bases at V and 5 bases at J, with 10 bases in the middle. The CDR3 covers 12 residues. The CDR3 sequence is CASRRSDNEQFF. The CDR3 nucleotides read TGTGCCAGCCGACGGAGCGACAATGAGCAGTTCTTC.

The V gene is TRBV7-2, the J gene TRBJ1-6; unclear D gene. CDR1 and CDR2 from the germline V gene are SGHTA and FQGNSA. The CDR3 contains 14 residues. The V gene lost 5 bases and the J gene lost 8 bases, with 13 bases spanning the gap. The CDR3 DNA follows: TGTGCCAGCAGCGACCTGGTGGGAGATTCACCCCTCCACTTT. Residues: CASSDLVGDSPLHF.

This chain uses TRBV11-2 with TRBJ2-2, with a possible D match to TRBD2 (5 bases). This CDR3 region has 16 residues. V lost 1 base to trimming and J lost 5 bases, with 14 bases between them. Germline V gives CDR1 SGHAT, CDR2 FQNNGV. CDR3 loop: CASSLANGVETGELFF. CDR3 nucleotide sequence: TGTGCCAGCAGCTTAGCAAACGGGGTAGAGACCGGGGAGCTGTTTTTT.

This clone showed up just once. The V gene is TRBV27, the J gene TRBJ2-3; D is undetermined. This CDR3 is 13 amino acids long. V was cut by 5 bases and J by 3 bases, with 9 bases left in between. Per the germline V gene, CDR1 is MNHEY and CDR2 is SMNVEV (reference sequence). CDR3: CASSQRRTDTQYF. Here the CDR3 DNA reads TGTGCCAGCAGTCAGCGCAGAACAGATACGCAGTATTTT.

This clone showed up just a few times. This rearrangement joins TRBV4-1 to TRBJ2-7; TRBD1 matches 11 bases. The germline gives CDR1 MGHRA, CDR2 YSYEKL. CDR3 length: 15 amino acids. Trimming removed 3 bases from V and 4 bases from J; junction bases left unmatched: 5. CDR3 amino acids: CASSQTGQGVYEQYF. CDR3 coding DNA: TGCGCCAGCAGCCAGACGGGACAGGGGGTATACGAGCAGTACTTC.

In DNA, the CDR3 is TGTGCCAGCAGTTACTGGGCGGGGGCAGAGACCCAGTACTTC. Protein: CASSYWAGAETQYF. J is TRBJ2-5 and V is TRBV6-5; D may be TRBD2 (7 bases). The CDR3 is 14 amino acids. V dropped 1 base and J dropped 4 bases, with 10 bases sitting between them. Germline loops: CDR1 MNHEY, CDR2 SVGAGI.